The rows below give T cell receptor beta chains drawn from one sample of a study of identical twins. TCRdb ran MiXCR on the 5' RACE reads and lists one entry per CDR3 protein. Among approximately 680,000 distinct CDR3 sequences, under 8.5% were seen once, and the ten largest hold over 1.5%. This sample also appeared in a second study, on yellow fever vaccine responses in identical twins.

Sequencing was performed on PBMCs. These receptor sequences come from a woman between 18 and 29 years old in good health. The CDR3 runs from the conserved cysteine through the conserved F or W. Each record gives: CDR3 length, clone size, V gene, D gene, J gene, CDR3 DNA, CDR3 protein. A D gene is named only where the DNA matches it firmly. Part of the rows lack a size; the others show once, few, many or a class for expanded clones.

>15|few|TRBV5-1|.|TRBJ1-1
TGCGCCAGCAGCCCTGGGACGGTCTCTTGGACTGAAGCTTTCTTT
CASSPGTVSWTEAFF
>13|few|TRBV5-1|.|TRBJ2-3
TGCGCCACCCGGACAGAGAACACAGATACGCAGTATTTT
CATRTENTDTQYF
>13|few|TRBV7-9|TRBD2|TRBJ2-3
TGTGCCAGCCCTAGCGGGTCGGCGGATACGCAGTATTTT
CASPSGSADTQYF
>16|.|TRBV2|.|TRBJ2-6
TGTGCCAGCAGAACAGGGATTACCTCTGGGGCCAACGTCCTGACTTTC
CASRTGITSGANVLTF
>15|many|TRBV10-3|.|TRBJ2-4
TGTGCCATCAGTGAGTCGGGACAACGCAAAAACATTCAGTACTTC
CAISESGQRKNIQYF
>12|.|TRBV20-1|.|TRBJ2-5
TGCAGTGCCAGCACCCTTGGAGAGACCCAGTACTTC
CSASTLGETQYF
>14|many|TRBV9|.|TRBJ2-7
TGTGCCAGCAGCGTAGGGGAGCGGTCCTACGAGCAGTACTTC
CASSVGERSYEQYF
>13|.|TRBV6-1|.|TRBJ1-4
TGTGCCAGCAGTGGCGTGCGGGGGGAAAAACTGTTTTTT
CASSGVRGEKLFF
>15|many|TRBV12-3/TRBV12-4|.|TRBJ2-3
TGTGCCAGCAGTTTGGGGAGGGCGACAGGGGATACGCAGTATTTT
CASSLGRATGDTQYF
>15|.|TRBV20-1|TRBD2|TRBJ2-7
TGCAGTGCTAGAGAAAATGGACTAGCTCATAGGGAGCAGTACTTC
CSARENGLAHREQYF
>16|.|TRBV7-2|.|TRBJ2-5
TGTGCCAGCAGCTTACCCAGTCCGACCGTCGGGGAGACCCAGTACTTC
CASSLPSPTVGETQYF
>11|few|TRBV14|.|TRBJ2-1
TGTGCCAGCAGCCAAGGAAGTGAGCAGTTCTTC
CASSQGSEQFF
>15|few|TRBV7-9|.|TRBJ2-1
TGTGCCAGCAGCTTTGAAGGCATCGGGTACAATGAGCAGTTCTTC
CASSFEGIGYNEQFF
>14|.|TRBV10-1|.|TRBJ2-2
TGCGCCAGCAGTGATGGGGGTATCACCGGGGAGCTGTTTTTT
CASSDGGITGELFF
>16|.|TRBV12-3/TRBV12-4|TRBD2|TRBJ2-3
TGTGCCAGCAGCTCATCGGGACTAGCGGGGGGAGATACGCAGTATTTT
CASSSSGLAGGDTQYF
>13|few|TRBV5-1|.|TRBJ1-1
TGCGCCAGCGGCAGGAGCATGAACACTGAAGCTTTCTTT
CASGRSMNTEAFF
>11|many|TRBV29-1|.|TRBJ2-3
TGCAGCGGGGCACGTGCGGATACGCAGTATTTT
CSGARADTQYF
>14|many|TRBV2|TRBD2|TRBJ2-3
TGTGCCAGCAGAGCGGGGGGCGGCACAGATACGCAGTATTTT
CASRAGGGTDTQYF
>16|few|TRBV15|TRBD1|TRBJ2-1
TGTGCCACCAGCAGAGAACGGACAGGGCCCTACAATGAGCAGTTCTTC
CATSRERTGPYNEQFF
>17|.|TRBV11-2|TRBD2|TRBJ2-1
TGTGCCAGCAGCTTGACAATCGGGACTAGCTACTACAATGAGCAGTTCTTC
CASSLTIGTSYYNEQFF
>18|few|TRBV5-1|TRBD2|TRBJ2-3
TGCGCCAGCAGCGATTGGACTTGCGGGAGGGCCAGCACAGATACGCAGTATTTT
CASSDWTCGRASTDTQYF
>15|.|TRBV6-2/TRBV6-3|.|TRBJ2-1
TGTGCCAGCAGTTACTTCAGGGGTTGGGCCAATGAGCAGTTCTTC
CASSYFRGWANEQFF
>12|.|TRBV20-1|.|TRBJ2-1
TGCAGTGCTCCACACAGGGGGGGTGAGCAGTTCTTC
CSAPHRGGEQFF
>17|.|TRBV7-9|.|TRBJ2-2
TGTGCCAGCAGCAGCCCCTCCAAAGCGGGTCCAACCGGGGAGCTGTTTTTT
CASSSPSKAGPTGELFF
>16|.|TRBV20-1|TRBD1|TRBJ1-4
TGCAGTGCTAGAGAAGGGCAGGGGGGAAATAATGAAAAACTGTTTTTT
CSAREGQGGNNEKLFF
>16|.|TRBV14|TRBD2|TRBJ2-1
TGTGCCAGCAGCCAACTACTAGCGGGAGTTGAGAATGAGCAGTTCTTC
CASSQLLAGVENEQFF
>15|few|TRBV10-1|.|TRBJ2-2
TGCGCCAGCAGTTCGGGAGCCGCGAACACCGGGGAGCTGTTTTTT
CASSSGAANTGELFF
>14|few|TRBV20-1|TRBD1|TRBJ1-2
TGCAGTGCTAGGACCGGGACAGGGAACTATGGCTACACCTTC
CSARTGTGNYGYTF